This T cell receptor beta chain derives from a study of shared clonotypes between healthy human individuals. Study outcomes and limitations: Only blood was sampled, and tissue TCR repertoires likely differ from blood ones.

Germline CDR1 reads SGHRS; CDR2 reads YFSETQ. Trimming took off 4 bases at V and 0 bases at J, with 8 bases between the two ends. The length of the CDR3 is 15 residues. Assay: immunoSEQ multiplex PCR; the TCRdb copy retains only in-frame clones and omits some. The sample has fewer than 2.5 million clones, over 85% seen once. Comment on this clone: No antigen is known for it.

Healthy and HIV-negative, the adult donors had no recent acute infections or vaccinations. The chain recombines TRBV5-1 with TRBJ2-6, with D possibly being TRBD2 (6 bases). Sequencing input: naive CD4+ T cells from PBMCs. Subset: CD45RA+ positively selected. The TCR originated in a man between 18 and 35 years old in good health. Some clones in this sample may be carry-over from other donors' samples. The CDR3 protein is CASSPGDSGANVLTF. The DNA for the CDR3 is TGCGCCAGCAGCCCGGGGGACTCTGGGGCCAACGTCCTGACTTTC.